The 32 T cell receptor beta chains presented below share a single source sample, sequenced in a study of shared clonotypes between healthy human individuals. Repertoires were generated with immunoSEQ multiplex PCR, while TCRdb's copy carries only in-frame clones and drops some. The sample yields about 1.5 million clones, under 99% seen once. The sequenced sample consisted of naive CD4+ T cells sorted from blood. The subset: CD45RA+ positively selected. The receptors were gathered from a man between 25 and 39 years old in good health.

The rearrangement joins TRBV11-2 to TRBJ2-1; 8 bases fit TRBD2. The CDR3 loop spans 17 amino acids. Germline V gives CDR1 SGHAT, CDR2 FQNNGV. The ends lost 4 bases at V and 0 bases at J; junction bases unmatched: 8. CDR3 protein: CASSYRLARSSYNEQFF. CDR3 coding DNA: TGTGCCAGCAGCTATCGACTAGCGAGGAGCTCCTACAATGAGCAGTTCTTC.

The rearrangement uses TRBV6-1 and TRBJ1-1; D uncertain. Trimming removed 7 bases at V and 0 bases at J, with 12 bases between. Germline CDR1 is MNHNS and CDR2 is SASEGT. This CDR3 spans 14 amino acids. The CDR3 loop reads CASTRTMVNTEAFF. The CDR3 nucleotides are TGTGCCAGCACCCGAACTATGGTGAACACTGAAGCTTTCTTT.

Concerning this clone itself: At the DNA level, this CDR3 is encoded by other sequences in the same sample as well. V gene TRBV20-1 combines with J gene TRBJ2-1; D perhaps matches TRBD2 (5 bases). From germline, CDR1 is DFQATT and CDR2 SNEGSKA (reference sequence). Trimming shortened V by 6 bases and J by 5 bases, and 5 bases separated the two germline ends. This CDR3 has 10 amino acids. Written as DNA, the CDR3 is TGCAGTGCGCGGGACAATGAGCAGTTCTTC. Amino acids: CSARDNEQFF.

In DNA, the CDR3 is TGTGCCTGGAGTGTACTTGGGACCACCGGGGAGCTGTTTTTT. Amino acid sequence: CAWSVLGTTGELFF. The V gene is TRBV30, the J gene TRBJ2-2; D tentatively reads TRBD1 or TRBD2 (5 bases each). The ends were cut back, 0 bases at V and 4 bases at J, with 9 bases in the middle. Per germline, CDR1 GTSNPN and CDR2 SVGIG (reference sequence). The length of the CDR3 is 14 residues.

The chain couples TRBV19 to TRBJ2-3, with D uncertain. The CDR3 contains 15 residues. Looked up from germline, CDR1 is LNHDA and CDR2 is SQIVND (reference sequence). Trimming removed 5 bases at V and 2 bases at J, with 14 bases between. For the CDR3, the DNA is TGTGCCAGTAGTCCAAAGGTTTCGACCACAGATACGCAGTATTTT. Translation gives CASSPKVSTTDTQYF. Full variable domain (rest looked up from reference TRBV19 and TRBJ2-3): DGGITQSPKYLFRKEGQNVTLSCEQNLNHDAMYWYRQDPGQGLRLIYYSQIVNDFQKGDIAEGYSVSREKKESFPLTVTSAQKNPTAFYLCASSPKVSTTDTQYFGPGTRLTVL.

This CDR3 reads CASSELDNQPQHF. CDR3 DNA: TGTGCCAGCAGCGAGCTTGACAATCAGCCCCAGCATTTT. The rearrangement uses TRBV9 and TRBJ1-5; D ambiguous. The CDR3 has 13 amino acids. V lost 3 bases and J lost 3, with 7 bases in between. Looked up from germline, CDR1 is SGDLS and CDR2 is YYNGEE.

The CDR3 is CASSLGDVLGDTQYF. The CDR3 bases are TGCGCCAGCAGCTTGGGGGATGTTCTGGGAGATACGCAGTATTTT. This chain links TRBV5-1 with TRBJ2-3, with D unresolved. This CDR3 has 15 residues. Trimming pared 0 bases from V and 5 bases from J, leaving 13 bases between. The germline V gene encodes CDR1 SGHRS and CDR2 YFSETQ.

The V gene is TRBV19, the J gene TRBJ1-2; TRBD1 agrees at 8 bases. The germline V gene encodes CDR1 LNHDA and CDR2 SQIVND (reference sequence). The trim removed 2 bases at V and 8 bases at J, leaving 7 bases unmatched. The CDR3 has 14 amino acids. The CDR3 coding sequence is TGTGCCAGTAGTATACCAGGGACAGGCAGCGGCTACACCTTC. Translating gives CASSIPGTGSGYTF.

The chain uses TRBV11-1 and TRBJ2-5; the match to TRBD1 covers 12 bases. Unmatched junction bases numbered 5, after V lost 5 bases and J lost 4 bases. Looked up from germline, CDR1 is SGHAT and CDR2 is FQDESV (reference sequence). The CDR3 contains 15 residues. The CDR3 region has the DNA TGTGCCAGCAGCATAGGGGACAGGGGGCGAGAGACCCAGTACTTC. As protein: CASSIGDRGRETQYF. Drawing the rest from reference TRBV11-1 and TRBJ2-5, the complete variable domain is EAEVAQSPRYKITEKSQAVAFWCDPISGHATLYWYRQILGQGPELLVQFQDESVVDDSQLPKDRFSAERLKGVDSTLKIQPAELGDSAMYLCASSIGDRGRETQYFGPGTRLLVL.

V and J are TRBV15 and TRBJ2-5, with 7 bases fitting TRBD1. Trimming at V came to 3 bases and at J to 12 bases, leaving 7 bases not matched to a gene. CDR3 length: 12 amino acids. Germline CDR1 reads LNHNV; CDR2 reads YYDKDF (reference sequence). The CDR3 sequence is CATSRADRVKYF. The CDR3 DNA follows: TGTGCCACCAGCAGGGCCGACAGGGTTAAGTACTTC.

Note on this clone: In the same sample, other DNA sequences code for this CDR3. The CDR3, as DNA: TGTGCCAGCAGCTTAGGTGGTACCTACGAGCAGTACTTC. It yields the protein CASSLGGTYEQYF. The chain links TRBV7-9 to TRBJ2-7; no reliable D call. CDR1 and CDR2 from the germline V gene are SEHNR and FQNEAQ (reference sequence). CDR3 length: 13 residues. V lost 1 base to trimming and J lost 2 bases, with 6 bases between them.

V is TRBV6-5 and J is TRBJ1-1, with D possibly TRBD1 on 5 matching bases. The CDR3 runs 16 residues. Between the trimmed V and J ends, which lost 0 bases and 6 bases, there was a span of 17 bases. Germline V gene sequence: CDR1 MNHEY, CDR2 SVGAGI. CDR3 bases: TGTGCCAGCAGTTACTCACCCGGGCAGGGCTCCCCTGAAGCTTTCTTT. Encoded protein: CASSYSPGQGSPEAFF.

As regards this clone: Other DNA sequences of this sample code for an identical CDR3. V and J are TRBV28 and TRBJ2-7; no definite D call. CDR3 length: 12 residues. The V and J ends lost 2 bases and 2 bases respectively, with 4 bases between them. In germline, CDR1 is MDHEN, CDR2 SYDVKM. The CDR3 DNA follows: TGTGCCAGCAGTTTAAGTGCCTACGAGCAGTACTTC. It translates to CASSLSAYEQYF.

The V gene is TRBV6-1, the J gene TRBJ2-1, with 10 bases that match TRBD2. This CDR3 is built from 15 residues. Trimming removed 2 bases from V and 8 bases from J; junction bases left unmatched: 6. Germline CDR1 and CDR2: MNHNS and SASEGT. The CDR3 nucleotides are TGTGCCAGCAGTGAACTAGCGGGAGATCGGGATGAGCAGTTCTTC. The encoded protein is CASSELAGDRDEQFF.

The gene calls are TRBV7-9 and TRBJ2-3; 8 nucleotides match TRBD2. V gave up 1 base and J gave up 0 bases; unmatched junction bases: 3. There are 16 residues in the CDR3. Germline lookup yields CDR1 SEHNR and CDR2 FQNEAQ (reference sequence). In nucleotides, the CDR3 is TGTGCCAGCAGCTTAGGGGTAGCGGGAAGCACAGATACGCAGTATTTT. This sequence encodes CASSLGVAGSTDTQYF.

CDR3 region: CASYGGTDTQYF. CDR3 nucleotides: TGTGCCAGCTACGGCGGCACAGATACGCAGTATTTT. The gene calls are TRBV28 and TRBJ2-3; D ambiguous. CDR1 MDHEN and CDR2 SYDVKM come from the germline V gene. V dropped 8 bases and J dropped 1 base, with 7 bases sitting between them. CDR3 length: 12 residues.

The rearrangement joins TRBV9 to TRBJ2-2; D uncertain. The germline V gene has CDR1 SGDLS and CDR2 YYNGEE. V was cut by 0 bases and J by 2 bases, with 8 bases left in between. This CDR3 region has 15 residues. CDR3 nucleotides: TGTGCCAGCAGCGTAGCTGCCTTTAACACCGGGGAGCTGTTTTTT. It specifies CASSVAAFNTGELFF.

This clone was seen only once. The rearrangement uses TRBV10-3 and TRBJ2-7; 10 bases are shared with TRBD1. Trimming at V came to 6 bases and at J to 2 bases, leaving 7 bases not matched to a gene. The CDR3 totals 15 residues. Per the germline V gene, CDR1 is ENHRY and CDR2 is SYGVKD. The CDR3 spells CAIRAYGTGAYEQYF. In DNA form, the CDR3 reads TGTGCCATCAGGGCCTACGGGACAGGGGCCTACGAGCAGTACTTC.

This clone has a single count. This sequence joins TRBV9 and TRBJ1-1, with no clear D. Trimming pared 3 bases from V and 1 base from J, leaving 10 bases between. CDR3 size: 14 residues. Germline V gene data show CDR1 as SGDLS and CDR2 as YYNGEE. The CDR3 sequence: CASSAAEGNTEAFF. DNA of the CDR3: TGTGCCAGCAGCGCGGCCGAAGGGAACACTGAAGCTTTCTTT.

The genes are TRBV12-5 and TRBJ2-5, with TRBD2 identical over 11 bases. CDR3 size: 17 residues. The germline V gene has CDR1 LGHNT and CDR2 FRNRAP. The trim removed 0 bases at V and 3 bases at J, leaving 6 bases unmatched. The CDR3 coding sequence is TGTGCTAGTGGTTTGGTACGACTAGCGGGACATAAAGAGACCCAGTACTTC. It encodes CASGLVRLAGHKETQYF.

The genes are TRBV30 and TRBJ1-2; D is possibly TRBD1 (6 bases). Trimming took 2 bases from V and 3 from J, leaving 13 bases between them. The CDR3 contains 14 residues. From germline, CDR1 is GTSNPN and CDR2 SVGIG (reference sequence). The CDR3 loop is CAWSPRRGHYGYTF. The CDR3 DNA is TGTGCCTGGAGTCCCCGCCGGGGGCACTATGGCTACACCTTC.

The chain links TRBV4-3 to TRBJ2-6; 10 bases line up with TRBD1. Germline CDR1 LGHNA, CDR2 YSLEER. The CDR3 is 15 amino acids. J gave up 1 base and V 9 bases, and 3 bases lay outside the gene matches. CDR3 amino acids: CARGTGVSGANVLTF. The CDR3 DNA sequence: TGCGCCAGAGGGACAGGGGTTTCTGGGGCCAACGTCCTGACTTTC.

The chain employs TRBV9 and TRBJ1-1, with unresolved D. Germline V gene lookup returns CDR1 SGDLS and CDR2 YYNGEE. The CDR3 covers 13 residues. V lost 0 bases and J lost 8, with 11 bases in between. Here the CDR3 reads CASSVELWKEAFF. As DNA, the CDR3 is TGTGCCAGCAGCGTAGAGTTATGGAAAGAAGCTTTCTTT.

This clone has just one count. This chain uses TRBV6-5 with TRBJ2-7, with TRBD1 matching over 8 bases. The ends lost 2 bases at V and 0 bases at J; junction bases unmatched: 6. The CDR3 sequence is 16 residues long. CDR1 MNHEY and CDR2 SVGAGI come from the germline V gene. CDR3 region: CASSYQGAYSSYEQYF. CDR3 nucleotide sequence: TGTGCCAGCAGTTACCAGGGGGCTTATAGCTCCTACGAGCAGTACTTC.

This sequence joins TRBV28 and TRBJ2-7; D perhaps matches TRBD1 (6 bases). Per the germline V gene, CDR1 is MDHEN and CDR2 is SYDVKM. The CDR3 is 13 residues long. V shed 4 bases and J shed 5 bases, with 12 bases lying between them. The CDR3 protein is CASSSQGLHEQYF. The CDR3 DNA sequence: TGTGCCAGCAGTTCACAGGGTCTCCACGAGCAGTACTTC. The full variable domain, in which reference TRBV28 and TRBJ2-7 provide the parts outside the CDR3, is DVKVTQSSRYLVKRTGEKVFLECVQDMDHENMFWYRQDPGLGLRLIYFSYDVKMKEKGDIPEGYSVSREKKERFSLILESASTNQTSMYLCASSSQGLHEQYFGPGTRLTVT.

The chain has TRBV4-1 and TRBJ2-6; either TRBD1 or TRBD2 may supply D (5 bases each). Between the trimmed V and J ends, which lost 1 base and 1 base, there was a span of 5 bases. Germline V gene sequence: CDR1 MGHRA, CDR2 YSYEKL. There are 15 residues in the CDR3. The CDR3 coding sequence is TGCGCCAGCAGCCAAGGGGGGTCTGGGGCCAACGTCCTGACTTTC. Translated, it gives CASSQGGSGANVLTF.

J is TRBJ2-1 and V is TRBV5-1; weak D call: TRBD1 (6 bases). The CDR3 is 12 residues long. Trimming took off 5 bases at V and 3 bases at J, with 6 bases between the two ends. From germline, CDR1 is SGHRS and CDR2 YFSETQ. The CDR3 coding sequence is TGCGCCAGCAGGGACAGCTACAATGAGCAGTTCTTC. It specifies CASRDSYNEQFF. Variable domain in full (rest from reference TRBV5-1 and TRBJ2-1): KAGVTQTPRYLIKTRGQQVTLSCSPISGHRSVSWYQQTPGQGLQFLFEYFSETQRNKGNFPGRFSGRQFSNSRSEMNVSTLELGDSALYLCASRDSYNEQFFGPGTRLTVL.

Here the CDR3 reads CASSVTGQGTSFSTDTQYF. As DNA, the CDR3 is TGTGCCAGCAGCGTCACGGGACAGGGAACATCCTTCAGCACAGATACGCAGTATTTT. The chain carries TRBV9 and TRBJ2-3; 9 positions match TRBD1. Looked up from germline, CDR1 is SGDLS and CDR2 is YYNGEE. The CDR3 spans 19 residues. Trimming took 2 bases from V and 0 from J; bases not matched to a gene: 13.

Comment on this clone: Different DNA sequences within this sample yield the same CDR3. This chain joins TRBV19 and TRBJ1-5; no definite D call. This CDR3 has 15 amino acids. V was shortened by 2 bases and J by 0 bases, with 8 bases between the two germline ends. CDR1 is LNHDA and CDR2 is SQIVND in the germline V gene (reference sequence). The CDR3 spells CASSIRGYSNQPQHF. The CDR3 nucleotides are TGTGCCAGTAGTATACGAGGGTATAGCAATCAGCCCCAGCATTTT.

The chain employs TRBV2 and TRBJ1-2, with D tentatively TRBD1 (6 bases). The V and J ends lost 6 bases and 7 bases respectively, with 18 bases between them. This CDR3 comprises 14 residues. The V gene's germline CDR1 is SNHLY and CDR2 FYNNEI. The CDR3 bases are TGTGCCAGCAGGTCGGGGGGCGAAGGTATTGGCTACACCTTC. Amino acid sequence: CASRSGGEGIGYTF.

The chain couples TRBV7-6 to TRBJ2-1, with no clear D. Trimming pared 1 base from V and 9 bases from J, leaving 16 bases between. The CDR3 length is 15 residues. CDR1 and CDR2 from the germline V gene are SGHVS and FNYEAQ. The CDR3 sequence is CASSLGARRWGEQFF. In nucleotides, the CDR3 is TGTGCCAGCAGCTTAGGGGCCAGGCGTTGGGGTGAGCAGTTCTTC.

The rearrangement joins TRBV7-9 to TRBJ1-1; D is unresolved. V was trimmed by 3 bases and J by 3 bases, leaving 11 bases between them. Germline CDR1 SEHNR, CDR2 FQNEAQ (reference sequence). The CDR3 extends over 14 amino acids. CDR3 residues: CASSFGQAHTEAFF. CDR3 in DNA: TGTGCCAGCAGCTTCGGGCAGGCTCACACTGAAGCTTTCTTT.